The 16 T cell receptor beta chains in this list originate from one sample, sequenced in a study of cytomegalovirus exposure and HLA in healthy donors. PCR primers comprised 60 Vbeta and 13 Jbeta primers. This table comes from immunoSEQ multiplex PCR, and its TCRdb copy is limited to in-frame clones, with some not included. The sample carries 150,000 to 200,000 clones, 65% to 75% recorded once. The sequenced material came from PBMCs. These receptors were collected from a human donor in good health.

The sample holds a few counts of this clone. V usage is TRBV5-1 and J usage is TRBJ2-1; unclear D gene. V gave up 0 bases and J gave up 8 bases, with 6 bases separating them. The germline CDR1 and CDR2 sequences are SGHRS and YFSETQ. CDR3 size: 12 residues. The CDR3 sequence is CASSLGYYEQFF. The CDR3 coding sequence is TGCGCCAGCAGCTTGGGTTATTATGAGCAGTTCTTC.

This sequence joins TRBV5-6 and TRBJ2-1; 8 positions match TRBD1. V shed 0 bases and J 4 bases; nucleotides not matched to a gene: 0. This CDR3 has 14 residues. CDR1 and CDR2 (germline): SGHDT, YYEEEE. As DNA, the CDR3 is TGTGCCAGCAGCTTGGACAGGGGGTACAATGAGCAGTTCTTC. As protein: CASSLDRGYNEQFF.

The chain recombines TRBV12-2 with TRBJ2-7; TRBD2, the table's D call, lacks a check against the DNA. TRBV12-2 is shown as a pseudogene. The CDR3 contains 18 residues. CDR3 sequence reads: CASRLVGVESGLAYEQYF. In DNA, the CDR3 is TGTGCAAGTCGCTTAGTTGGGGTTGAGTCGGGGTTGGCCTACGAGCAGTACTTC.

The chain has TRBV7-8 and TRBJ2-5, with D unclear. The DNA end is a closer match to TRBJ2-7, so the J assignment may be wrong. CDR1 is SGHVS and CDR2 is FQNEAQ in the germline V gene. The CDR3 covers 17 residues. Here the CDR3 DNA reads TGTGCCAGCAGCTCCCAGACACACCCGAGCCTCTCCTACGAGCAGTACTTC. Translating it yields CASSSQTHPSLSYEQYF.

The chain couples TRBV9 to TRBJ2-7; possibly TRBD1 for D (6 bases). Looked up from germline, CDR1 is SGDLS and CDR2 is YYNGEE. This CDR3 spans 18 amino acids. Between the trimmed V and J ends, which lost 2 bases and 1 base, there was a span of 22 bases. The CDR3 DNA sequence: TGTGCCAGCAGCGTTGGGCCCTCTACAGGGTCACTTTCCTACGAGCAGTACTTC. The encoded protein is CASSVGPSTGSLSYEQYF.

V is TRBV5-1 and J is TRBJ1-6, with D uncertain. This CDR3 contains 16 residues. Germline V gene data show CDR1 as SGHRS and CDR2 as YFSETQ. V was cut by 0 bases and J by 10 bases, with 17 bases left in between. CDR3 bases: TGCGCCAGCAGCTTGGCGTACTTAAGTCTCGGGTCACCCCTCCACTTT. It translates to CASSLAYLSLGSPLHF.

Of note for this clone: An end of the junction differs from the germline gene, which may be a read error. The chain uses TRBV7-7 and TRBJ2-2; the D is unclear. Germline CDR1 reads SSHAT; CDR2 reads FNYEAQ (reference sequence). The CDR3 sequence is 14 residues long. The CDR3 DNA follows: TGTGCTAGCAGATATAGTCCGAACACCGGGGAGCTGTTTTTT. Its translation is CASRYSPNTGELFF.

CDR3 amino acids: CASSAVTSGGAWVGELFF. The DNA of the CDR3 is TGTGCCAGCAGCGCGGTGACTAGCGGGGGGGCCTGGGTCGGGGAGCTGTTTTTT. V and J are TRBV7-2 and TRBJ2-2; 14 bases line up with TRBD2. The CDR3 consists of 18 residues. Germline values: CDR1 SGHTA, CDR2 FQGNSA. Trimming cost V 5 bases and J 7 bases; bases outside gene matches: 12.

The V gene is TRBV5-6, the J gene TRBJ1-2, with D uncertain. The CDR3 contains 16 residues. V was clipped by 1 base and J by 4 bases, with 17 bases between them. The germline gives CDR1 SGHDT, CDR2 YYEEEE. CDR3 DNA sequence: TGTGCCAGCAGCTTGACGGCAGACAACCCTTCCTATGGCTACACCTTC. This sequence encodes CASSLTADNPSYGYTF.

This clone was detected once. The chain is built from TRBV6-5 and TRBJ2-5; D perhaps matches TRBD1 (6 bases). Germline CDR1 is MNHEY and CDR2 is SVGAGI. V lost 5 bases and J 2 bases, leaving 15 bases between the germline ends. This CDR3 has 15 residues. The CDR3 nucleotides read TGTGCCAGCAGTAGAGACCAGGGACAACAAGAGACCCAGTACTTC. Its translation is CASSRDQGQQETQYF.

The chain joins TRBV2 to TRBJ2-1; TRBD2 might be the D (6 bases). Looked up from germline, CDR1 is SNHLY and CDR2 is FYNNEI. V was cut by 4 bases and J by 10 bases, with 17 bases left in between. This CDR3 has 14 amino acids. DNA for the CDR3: TGTGCCAGCAGTGGGTCTAATGCGGGGATGGAGCAGTTCTTC. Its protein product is CASSGSNAGMEQFF.

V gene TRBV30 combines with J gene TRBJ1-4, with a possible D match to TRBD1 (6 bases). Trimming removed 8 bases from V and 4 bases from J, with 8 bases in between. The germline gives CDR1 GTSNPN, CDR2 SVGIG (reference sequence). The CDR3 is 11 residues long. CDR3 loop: CAARGNEKLFF. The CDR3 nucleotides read TGTGCCGCCAGGGGTAATGAAAAACTGTTTTTT.

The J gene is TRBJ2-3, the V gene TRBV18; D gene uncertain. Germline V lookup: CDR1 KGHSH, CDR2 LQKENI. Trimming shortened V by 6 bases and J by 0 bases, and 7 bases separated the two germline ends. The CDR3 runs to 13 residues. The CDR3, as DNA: TGTGCCAGCTCTCTAGATAGCACAGATACGCAGTATTTT. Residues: CASSLDSTDTQYF.

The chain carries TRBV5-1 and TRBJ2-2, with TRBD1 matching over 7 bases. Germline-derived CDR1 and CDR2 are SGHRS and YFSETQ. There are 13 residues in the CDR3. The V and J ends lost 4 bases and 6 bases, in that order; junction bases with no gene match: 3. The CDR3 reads CASSEGTAGELFF. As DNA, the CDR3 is TGCGCCAGCAGCGAGGGGACAGCCGGGGAGCTGTTTTTT.

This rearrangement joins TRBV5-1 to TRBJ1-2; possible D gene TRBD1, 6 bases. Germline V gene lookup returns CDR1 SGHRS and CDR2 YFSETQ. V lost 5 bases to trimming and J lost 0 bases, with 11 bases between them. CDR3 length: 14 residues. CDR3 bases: TGCGCCAGCAGACTAGGGACAACTAACTATGGCTACACCTTC. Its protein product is CASRLGTTNYGYTF. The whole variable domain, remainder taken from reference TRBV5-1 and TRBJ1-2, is KAGVTQTPRYLIKTRGQQVTLSCSPISGHRSVSWYQQTPGQGLQFLFEYFSETQRNKGNFPGRFSGRQFSNSRSEMNVSTLELGDSALYLCASRLGTTNYGYTFGSGTRLTVV.

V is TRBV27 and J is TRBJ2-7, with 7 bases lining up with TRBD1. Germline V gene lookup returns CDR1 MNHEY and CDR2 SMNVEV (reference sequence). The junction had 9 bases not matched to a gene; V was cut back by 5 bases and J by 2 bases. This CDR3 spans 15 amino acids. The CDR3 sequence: CASSPRTGYTYEQYF. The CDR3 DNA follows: TGTGCCAGCAGTCCACGGACAGGATACACCTACGAGCAGTACTTC.